Sequencing of this T cell receptor beta chain was carried out in a study of T-cell reconstitution after alpha-beta-depleted transplantation in children. CDR1 and CDR2 (germline): SGHVS, FNYEAQ. The CDR3 is made up of 15 amino acids. Germline trimming cut 2 bases from V and 10 bases from J; bases unmatched to any gene: 7. Notes on the study in general: TCRbeta diversity was high at day 60 in some patients (a result of surviving recipient T cells and thymic progenitors). Newly generated T cells supplied most T-cell counts and diversity one year post-transplant. Several hundred expanded graft clones reportedly gave rise to the alpha-beta T cells present about two months after transplant.

In the case of this clonotype: Its target is not known.

A library of TCRbeta sequences, prepared with unique molecular identifiers, was generated. TCRdb re-derived calls from the PCR reads in MiXCR, one entry per CDR3 protein. The sample records more than 400,000 distinct CDR3 sequences, 10% to 12% being singletons. This receptor was taken from a female patient aged 2-9 years who had a stem cell transplant for aplastic anemia, so the T cells may come from the graft donor. The sequencing used PBMCs, mostly from graft donor cells, collected 180 days after TCRalphabeta/CD19-depleted stem cell transplant. The rearrangement uses TRBV7-6 and TRBJ2-1; 11 bases align to TRBD2. DNA of the CDR3: TGTGCCAGCAGCTTACGTAGCGGGAGGGCCGGGGAGCAGTTCTTC. Translation: CASSLRSGRAGEQFF.